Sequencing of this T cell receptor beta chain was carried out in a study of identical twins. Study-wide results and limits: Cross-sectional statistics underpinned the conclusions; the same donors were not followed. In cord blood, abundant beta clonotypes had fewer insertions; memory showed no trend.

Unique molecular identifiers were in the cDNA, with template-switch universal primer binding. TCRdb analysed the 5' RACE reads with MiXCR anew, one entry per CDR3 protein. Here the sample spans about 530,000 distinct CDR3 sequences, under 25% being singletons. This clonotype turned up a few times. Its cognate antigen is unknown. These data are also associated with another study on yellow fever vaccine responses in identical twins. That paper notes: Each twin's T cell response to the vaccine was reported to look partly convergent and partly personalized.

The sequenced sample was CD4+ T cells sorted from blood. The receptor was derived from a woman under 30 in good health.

CDR3 sequence reads: CASSSPGLAGGETQYF. Written as DNA, the CDR3 is TGTGCCAGCAGCTCTCCAGGACTAGCGGGAGGCGAGACCCAGTACTTC. This chain links TRBV7-9 with TRBJ2-5; TRBD2 matches at 14 bases. Per the germline V gene, CDR1 is SEHNR and CDR2 is FQNEAQ (reference sequence). Trimming took 4 bases from V and 5 from J; bases not matched to a gene: 6. CDR3 length equals 16 residues.